The next 21 T cell receptor beta chains were all read from a single sample in a study of cytomegalovirus exposure and HLA in healthy donors. This table comes from immunoSEQ multiplex PCR, and its TCRdb copy is limited to in-frame clones, with some not included. This sample has roughly 75,000 clones, with approximately 93% found just once. The specimen was PBMCs. Source of these receptors: a young man in good health and CMV-seropositive.

The chain joins TRBV21-1 to TRBJ1-1; the D call of TRBD1 is as the table states it, not checked on the DNA. TRBV21-1 is an annotated pseudogene. The CDR3 covers 19 residues. The CDR3, as DNA: TGTGCCAGCAGCAGCCCGGGACAGCACGACTTTGGGAAGAACACTGAAGCTTTCTTT. It codes for CASSSPGQHDFGKNTEAFF.

CDR3 sequence (DNA): TGTGCCAGCAGTACGACAGGGGGTATTGAAAAACTGTTTTTT. It is translated as CASSTTGGIEKLFF. This sequence joins TRBV28 and TRBJ1-4; 9 bases agree with TRBD1. V dropped 5 bases and J dropped 7; count of bases not matched to a gene: 5. The CDR3 runs to 14 residues. The germline V gene has CDR1 MDHEN and CDR2 SYDVKM.

V and J are TRBV18 and TRBJ2-1, with 11 bases aligning to TRBD2. V gave up 3 bases and J gave up 5 bases; unmatched junction bases: 6. Per germline, CDR1 KGHSH and CDR2 LQKENI. The CDR3 loop spans 16 amino acids. The CDR3, as DNA: TGTGCCAGCTCACCCCGAGCGGGACTAGCGGACAATGAGCAGTTCTTC. Encoded protein: CASSPRAGLADNEQFF.

The J gene is TRBJ2-1, the V gene TRBV5-1; 7 bases fit TRBD2. V lost 3 bases and J lost 10; bases outside the gene matches: 13. Germline loops: CDR1 SGHRS, CDR2 YFSETQ. The CDR3 is 15 residues long. The CDR3 sequence is CASSWAPSSGAEQFF. The CDR3 bases are TGCGCCAGCAGCTGGGCCCCCTCTAGCGGAGCGGAGCAGTTCTTC.

This clone was observed a single time. The rearrangement uses TRBV7-9 and TRBJ2-3; 7 nucleotides align to TRBD2. Unmatched junction bases numbered 9, after V lost 2 bases and J lost 1 base. Germline CDR1 SEHNR, CDR2 FQNEAQ (reference sequence). There are 17 residues in the CDR3. CDR3 DNA: TGTGCCAGCAGCTTAACCGGGCTAGCGGAGGGCACAGATACGCAGTATTTT. Protein product: CASSLTGLAEGTDTQYF.

This clone was found once. The chain joins TRBV7-9 to TRBJ2-7; weak D call: TRBD2 (6 bases). V was pared by 3 bases and J by 0 bases, with 9 bases between. Looked up from germline, CDR1 is SEHNR and CDR2 is FQNEAQ (reference sequence). The CDR3 is 14 amino acids. The CDR3 coding sequence is TGTGCCAGCAGCTTCGGGGGAGCCTCCTACGAGCAGTACTTC. Its protein product is CASSFGGASYEQYF.

The genes are TRBV27 and TRBJ2-1; 10 bases align to TRBD2. Germline trimming cut 5 bases from V and 0 bases from J; bases unmatched to any gene: 4. The CDR3 covers 16 residues. Germline loops: CDR1 MNHEY, CDR2 SMNVEV (reference sequence). The CDR3 sequence: CASSTASGSSYNEQFF. DNA of the CDR3: TGTGCCAGCAGTACTGCTAGCGGGAGCTCCTACAATGAGCAGTTCTTC.

This rearrangement joins TRBV14 to TRBJ2-6; no clear D. The CDR3 has 15 amino acids. Per the germline V gene, CDR1 is SGHDN and CDR2 is FVKESK. The V end lost 1 base, the J end lost 2 bases, and 6 bases lay between the germline ends. In nucleotides, the CDR3 is TGTGCCAGCAGCCAAGTCCCAGCTGGGGCCAACGTCCTGACTTTC. This gives the protein CASSQVPAGANVLTF.

The V call is TRBV30, the J call TRBJ1-3; 8 bases are a match to TRBD1. V was pared by 4 bases and J by 8 bases, with 7 bases of the junction left unmatched. Germline V CDR1 and CDR2: GTSNPN, SVGIG (reference sequence). This CDR3 is 13 amino acids long. The CDR3 DNA reads as TGTGCCTGGATCCGGACAGGGCGGGACACCATATATTTT. This sequence encodes CAWIRTGRDTIYF.

V gene TRBV5-4 combines with J gene TRBJ2-1, with 9 bases aligning to TRBD1. Germline lookup yields CDR1 SGHNT and CDR2 YYREEE (reference sequence). The CDR3 is 15 amino acids. J gave up 7 bases and V 4 bases, and 9 bases lay outside the gene matches. The CDR3 sequence is CASSVTGGRLNEQFF. DNA of the CDR3: TGTGCCAGCAGCGTTACAGGGGGCAGGCTTAATGAGCAGTTCTTC.

This clone has a handful of counts. The gene calls are TRBV6-6 and TRBJ2-7; 7 bases are shared with TRBD2. The CDR3 covers 13 residues. Germline CDR1 and CDR2: MNHNY and SVGAGI (reference sequence). With 8 bases clipped from V and 5 bases from J, the junction kept 9 bases outside the gene matches. CDR3 in DNA: TGTGCCAGCCGGGACTACGGGATCCACGAGCAGTACTTC. It specifies CASRDYGIHEQYF.

The V and J genes are TRBV28 and TRBJ1-2; a weak D match, TRBD1 (5 bases). From germline, CDR1 is MDHEN and CDR2 SYDVKM. The CDR3 is made up of 13 amino acids. The V gene lost 3 bases and the J gene lost 8 bases, with 13 bases spanning the gap. The CDR3 spells CASSFGPQGGYTF. The CDR3 nucleotides read TGTGCCAGCAGTTTTGGTCCCCAGGGAGGCTACACCTTC.

The chain employs TRBV2 and TRBJ2-5, with D tentatively TRBD2 (6 bases). Deletions cut 6 bases from V and 4 bases from J, with 9 bases between. There are 12 residues in the CDR3. Per the germline V gene, CDR1 is SNHLY and CDR2 is FYNNEI. The CDR3 sequence: CASSGSGETQYF. CDR3 nucleotide sequence: TGTGCCAGCAGCGGGAGTGGAGAGACCCAGTACTTC.

The chain couples TRBV7-2 to TRBJ2-1, with 10 bases fitting TRBD2. The CDR3 has 15 residues. Germline V gene data show CDR1 as SGHTA and CDR2 as FQGNSA. J lost 4 bases, V lost 6 bases, and 6 bases had no gene match. CDR3 region: CASSSLAGVYNEQFF. The CDR3 DNA reads TGTGCCAGCAGTTCCCTAGCGGGAGTGTACAATGAGCAGTTCTTC.

For this clone: The junction shows a germline mismatch at one end, possibly a read error. The chain uses TRBV5-1 and TRBJ1-4, with D possibly TRBD1 on 6 matching bases. The CDR3 loop spans 14 amino acids. CDR1 is SGHRS and CDR2 is YFSETQ in the germline V gene. CDR3 region: CASSLDRPNEKLFF. The CDR3 DNA follows: TGCGCCAGCAGCCTTGACAGGCCTAACGAAAAACTGTTTTTT. Complete variable domain (other parts from reference TRBV5-1 and TRBJ1-4): KAGVTQTPRYLIKTRGQQVTLSCSPISGHRSVSWYQQTPGQGLQFLFEYFSETQRNKGNFPGRFSGRQFSNSRSEMNVSTLELGDSALYLCASSLDRPNEKLFFGSGTQLSVL.

The chain recombines TRBV5-4 with TRBJ2-7, with D possibly matching TRBD2 (7 bases). This CDR3 contains 14 residues. The ends were cut back, 2 bases at V and 2 bases at J, with 11 bases in the middle. Germline loops: CDR1 SGHNT, CDR2 YYREEE (reference sequence). The CDR3 sequence: CASSLQGGAYEQYF. CDR3 DNA sequence: TGTGCCAGCAGCTTACAGGGAGGGGCCTACGAGCAGTACTTC.

The chain recombines TRBV4-1 with TRBJ2-5; TRBD2 might be the D (6 bases). The CDR3 runs to 14 residues. The V end lost 2 bases, the J end lost 2 bases, and 9 bases lay between the germline ends. Germline-derived CDR1 and CDR2 are MGHRA and YSYEKL. The CDR3 reads CASSQPLAQETQYF. The DNA for the CDR3 is TGCGCCAGCAGCCAACCACTAGCTCAAGAGACCCAGTACTTC.

This chain connects TRBV5-4 to TRBJ1-3; D remains unclear. This CDR3 comprises 15 residues. Germline V CDR1 and CDR2: SGHNT, YYREEE (reference sequence). The ends were cut back, 0 bases at V and 2 bases at J, with 9 bases in the middle. CDR3 amino acids: CASSLALSPGNTIYF. The CDR3 nucleotides are TGTGCCAGCAGCTTGGCACTTTCTCCTGGAAACACCATATATTTT.

This chain links TRBV9 with TRBJ2-5; 7 bases are shared with TRBD2. In germline, CDR1 is SGDLS, CDR2 YYNGEE. This CDR3 has 16 amino acids. Germline trimming cut 2 bases from V and 5 bases from J; bases unmatched to any gene: 12. Written as DNA, the CDR3 is TGTGCCAGCAGCGTGGGTGGGAGGGACGTGGGGGAGACCCAGTACTTC. This gives the protein CASSVGGRDVGETQYF.

J is TRBJ2-1 and V is TRBV7-9; TRBD2 aligns across 10 bases. V lost 5 bases, J lost 10 bases, and 2 bases stayed unmatched. Germline V gives CDR1 SEHNR, CDR2 FQNEAQ (reference sequence). The CDR3 has 12 residues. This CDR3 is CASSLGLAEQFF. The CDR3 nucleotides are TGTGCCAGCAGCCTGGGACTAGCGGAGCAGTTCTTC.

This clone was observed a handful of times. V gene TRBV2 combines with J gene TRBJ1-5; no definite D call. Germline V gene sequence: CDR1 SNHLY, CDR2 FYNNEI. Trimming removed 1 base at V and 4 bases at J, with 11 bases between. CDR3 size: 15 residues. Here the CDR3 reads CASSEGRSINQPQHF. The CDR3 DNA sequence: TGTGCCAGCAGTGAAGGCAGGTCTATTAATCAGCCCCAGCATTTT.